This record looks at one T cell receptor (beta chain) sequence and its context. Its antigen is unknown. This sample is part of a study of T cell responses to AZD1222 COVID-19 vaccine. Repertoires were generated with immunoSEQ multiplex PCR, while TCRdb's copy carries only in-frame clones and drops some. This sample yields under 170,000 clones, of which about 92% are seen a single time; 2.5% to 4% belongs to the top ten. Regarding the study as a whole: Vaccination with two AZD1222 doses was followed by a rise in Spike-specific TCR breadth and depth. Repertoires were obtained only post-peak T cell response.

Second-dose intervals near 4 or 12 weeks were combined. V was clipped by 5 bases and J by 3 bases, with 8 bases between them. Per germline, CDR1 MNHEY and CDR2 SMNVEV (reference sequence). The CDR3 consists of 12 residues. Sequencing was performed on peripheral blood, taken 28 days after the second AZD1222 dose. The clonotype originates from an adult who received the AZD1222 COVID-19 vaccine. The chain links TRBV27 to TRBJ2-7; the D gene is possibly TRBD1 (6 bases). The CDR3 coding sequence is TGTGCCAGCAGTCAAGGGGGCTACGAGCAGTACTTC. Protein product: CASSQGGYEQYF.